This T cell receptor (beta chain) was obtained from a study of blood T cell repertoires in COVID-19. Study-level background: From the United States, Italy and Spain came samples of acute and convalescent COVID-19. PBMCs, B-cell-depleted T cells, or T cells were the source of the cDNA or gDNA that made up the material.

TCRdb keeps only in-frame clones here, not all; method: immunoSEQ multiplex PCR. This table has 250,000 to 300,000 clones, just under 90% appearing once. Participants had their cohort set by participant-reported clinical history. Either two negative PCRs, clearance, or symptom resolution qualified Cohort 3 donors as recovered. The V and J ends lost 0 bases and 4 bases respectively, with 12 bases between them. The CDR3 has 16 residues. The V gene's germline CDR1 is SGHVS and CDR2 FQNEAQ. The chain has TRBV7-8 and TRBJ1-4; possibly TRBD1 for D (5 bases). Sequences were obtained from PBMCs or T cells enriched from blood (not recorded which). The receptor's source is an older woman who had recovered from COVID-19. CDR3 residues: CASSLALVGRNEKLFF. CDR3 sequence (DNA): TGTGCCAGCAGCTTAGCTTTAGTGGGGCGTAATGAAAAACTGTTTTTT.